This passage covers 28 T cell receptor beta chains from one sample sequenced in a study of blood T cell repertoires in COVID-19. Here immunoSEQ multiplex PCR was the method, and the copy in TCRdb shows in-frame clones only, minus some. Of under 250,000 clones in the sample, around four fifths were seen once. Sequencing used peripheral blood. The source is a man in his fifties with active or convalescent COVID-19.

The chain carries TRBV6-5 and TRBJ2-3, with TRBD2 matching 9 bases. The CDR3 is 15 residues long. Germline assignment: CDR1 MNHEY and CDR2 SVGAGI. With V trimmed by 8 bases and J by 0 bases, 6 bases remained unmatched. The CDR3 reads CASGTTSGSTDTQYF. The CDR3 DNA reads as TGTGCCAGCGGAACGACTAGCGGAAGCACAGATACGCAGTATTTT.

The gene calls are TRBV20-1 and TRBJ2-7; the D gene is possibly TRBD2 (6 bases). This CDR3 region has 11 residues. The V gene's germline CDR1 is DFQATT and CDR2 SNEGSKA (reference sequence). Trimming took off 6 bases at V and 11 bases at J, with 17 bases between the two ends. The CDR3 loop reads CSARGGNNKYF. The CDR3 DNA sequence: TGCAGTGCCCGTGGCGGGAATAACAAGTACTTC.

This rearrangement joins TRBV5-1 to TRBJ1-2, with D tentatively TRBD1 (5 bases). Germline lookup yields CDR1 SGHRS and CDR2 YFSETQ. Trimming pared 3 bases from V and 8 bases from J, leaving 17 bases between. There are 14 residues in the CDR3. CDR3 DNA sequence: TGCGCCAGCAGCTGGGGACTTAGTTCGGGCGGCTACACCTTC. It translates to CASSWGLSSGGYTF.

The rearrangement uses TRBV5-1 and TRBJ2-2; the match to TRBD2 covers 10 bases. The germline gives CDR1 SGHRS, CDR2 YFSETQ. V shed 4 bases, J shed 4 bases, and the junction held 4 bases outside the gene matches. The CDR3 runs to 15 residues. As DNA, the CDR3 is TGCGCCAGCAGCACATTAGCGGGAGGCACCGGGGAGCTGTTTTTT. It specifies CASSTLAGGTGELFF.

The chain combines TRBV9 with TRBJ1-1; D gene ambiguous. CDR3 length: 13 amino acids. Germline lookup yields CDR1 SGDLS and CDR2 YYNGEE. Trimming stripped 0 bases from V and 6 bases from J, with 9 bases between. This chain's CDR3 is CASSVVGQPEAFF. In DNA form, the CDR3 reads TGTGCCAGCAGCGTAGTTGGGCAGCCTGAAGCTTTCTTT.

This clone was seen more than once but under ten times. V is TRBV13 and J is TRBJ2-1; the D gene is possibly TRBD2 (6 bases). V lost 3 bases and J lost 0, with 15 bases in between. This CDR3 region has 17 residues. The germline gives CDR1 PRHDT, CDR2 FYEKMQ (reference sequence). In DNA form, the CDR3 reads TGTGCCAGCAGCTTCAGTCAGCGGGCCGGCTCCTACAATGAGCAGTTCTTC. Its protein is CASSFSQRAGSYNEQFF.

V usage is TRBV7-2 and J usage is TRBJ2-7; the D gene is possibly TRBD2 (6 bases). Trimming removed 4 bases from V and 0 bases from J, with 10 bases in between. CDR1 and CDR2 from the germline V gene are SGHTA and FQGNSA. This CDR3 region has 14 residues. The CDR3 here is CASSSPGSSYEQYF. The CDR3 DNA sequence: TGTGCCAGCAGCTCCCCCGGGAGCTCCTACGAGCAGTACTTC.

The chain employs TRBV4-1 and TRBJ1-2, with 7 bases lining up with TRBD1. The junction had 16 bases not matched to a gene; V was cut back by 6 bases and J by 3 bases. The CDR3 is 17 amino acids. CDR1 and CDR2 from the germline V gene are MGHRA and YSYEKL. Written as DNA, the CDR3 is TGCGCCAGCAGGGTCCGTCGGCGGGAGGGGGCATACTATGGCTACACCTTC. Translation: CASRVRRREGAYYGYTF.

This rearrangement joins TRBV6-6 to TRBJ1-2, with D unclear. Germline lookup yields CDR1 MNHNY and CDR2 SVGAGI (reference sequence). The CDR3 has 13 amino acids. Trimming cost V 2 bases and J 4 bases, with 8 bases left between them. The CDR3 protein is CASSYNPLYGYTF. In nucleotides, the CDR3 is TGTGCCAGCAGTTACAATCCCCTCTATGGCTACACCTTC.

The chain recombines TRBV4-1 with TRBJ2-2; D possibly corresponds to TRBD2 (5 bases). V shed 4 bases and J shed 2 bases, with 11 bases lying between them. CDR3 length: 15 amino acids. From germline, CDR1 is MGHRA and CDR2 YSYEKL. The CDR3 reads CASSPRADNTGELFF. The CDR3 DNA sequence: TGCGCCAGCAGCCCTCGAGCGGACAACACCGGGGAGCTGTTTTTT.

This chain links TRBV9 with TRBJ1-2; D remains unclear. The CDR3 totals 11 residues. CDR1 is SGDLS, CDR2 YYNGEE, per germline. Trimming stripped 2 bases from V and 7 bases from J, with 6 bases between. The CDR3 spells CASSVPGGYTF. The CDR3 DNA reads TGTGCCAGCAGCGTCCCGGGTGGCTACACCTTC. Filled out from reference TRBV9 and TRBJ1-2, the complete variable domain reads DSGVTQTPKHLITATGQRVTLRCSPRSGDLSVYWYQQSLDQGLQFLIQYYNGEERAKGNILERFSAQQFPDLHSELNLSSLELGDSALYFCASSVPGGYTFGSGTRLTVV.

This clone has only a few counts. The chain uses TRBV11-2 and TRBJ2-7, with D possibly being TRBD1 (6 bases). The CDR3 has 12 residues. Germline V gene data show CDR1 as SGHAT and CDR2 as FQNNGV. V gave up 7 bases and J gave up 4 bases, with 11 bases separating them. CDR3 sequence reads: CASNLGGYEQYF. CDR3 nucleotides: TGTGCCAGCAACCTAGGGGGTTACGAGCAGTACTTC.

This chain links TRBV4-2 with TRBJ2-3; the match to TRBD2 covers 12 bases. Losses at the gene ends were 4 bases for V and 4 bases for J; bases not matched to a gene: 6. The CDR3 totals 16 residues. CDR1 LGHNA and CDR2 YNFKEQ come from the germline V gene. CDR3 coding DNA: TGTGCCAGCAGCCGCACCCTAGCGGGAGGGCCAGATACGCAGTATTTT. Its protein product is CASSRTLAGGPDTQYF.

The DNA of the CDR3 is TGTGCCACCAGCAGAGGGGGGACAGGGTATTATGAGCAGCCCCAGCATTTT. Translating gives CATSRGGTGYYEQPQHF. The chain combines TRBV15 with TRBJ1-5; 9 positions match TRBD1. The V segment lost 1 base and the J segment 7 bases; nucleotides outside the gene matches: 11. This CDR3 spans 17 amino acids. From germline, CDR1 is LNHNV and CDR2 YYDKDF (reference sequence).

V usage is TRBV6-5 and J usage is TRBJ1-4; 8 nucleotides line up with TRBD1. Germline V CDR1 and CDR2: MNHEY, SVGAGI. V was pared by 6 bases and J by 2 bases, with 5 bases of the junction left unmatched. The CDR3 contains 15 residues. CDR3 in amino acids: CASSRTGGTNEKLFF. The CDR3 bases are TGTGCCAGCAGCAGAACAGGGGGGACTAATGAAAAACTGTTTTTT.

The rearrangement joins TRBV18 to TRBJ2-3; 8 nucleotides line up with TRBD2. The CDR3 contains 16 residues. V was pared by 0 bases and J by 2 bases, with 4 bases of the junction left unmatched. CDR1 KGHSH and CDR2 LQKENI come from the germline V gene. This CDR3 reads CASSPPAGGHTDTQYF. CDR3 sequence (DNA): TGTGCCAGCTCACCACCCGCGGGGGGACACACAGATACGCAGTATTTT.

The gene calls are TRBV6-6 and TRBJ1-6; 11 bases are shared with TRBD1. The V gene end was trimmed by 5 bases and the J gene end by 8 bases; junction bases not matched to a gene: 14. CDR1 is MNHNY and CDR2 is SVGAGI in the germline V gene (reference sequence). CDR3 length equals 18 residues. The CDR3 bases are TGTGCCAGCAGTCCCGGGACAGGGGGTATTGTCACTGATTCACCCCTCCACTTT. It codes for CASSPGTGGIVTDSPLHF.

The chain carries TRBV7-9 and TRBJ2-3; maybe TRBD2 (6 bases). V was cut by 2 bases and J by 6 bases, with 12 bases left in between. The CDR3 is made up of 14 amino acids. The V gene's germline CDR1 is SEHNR and CDR2 FQNEAQ (reference sequence). The CDR3 reads CASSLPGELDTQYF. The CDR3 bases are TGTGCCAGCAGCTTACCGGGGGAATTGGATACGCAGTATTTT.

This sequence joins TRBV5-4 and TRBJ2-1, with 9 bases that match TRBD1. CDR1 and CDR2 from the germline V gene are SGHNT and YYREEE (reference sequence). The CDR3 contains 16 residues. With V trimmed by 0 bases and J by 6 bases, 7 bases remained unmatched. CDR3 region: CASSLDTRTGVNEQFF. CDR3 DNA sequence: TGTGCCAGCAGCTTGGATACCAGGACAGGGGTCAATGAGCAGTTCTTC.

V gene TRBV9 combines with J gene TRBJ1-3; D uncertain. Trimming left V 0 bases short and J 0 bases short, with 7 bases between. Germline loops: CDR1 SGDLS, CDR2 YYNGEE. The CDR3 length is 15 residues. The CDR3 nucleotides are TGTGCCAGCAGCGTAGGGCTCTTCTCTGGAAACACCATATATTTT. Its protein product is CASSVGLFSGNTIYF. The full variable domain, rest sourced from reference TRBV9 and TRBJ1-3, is DSGVTQTPKHLITATGQRVTLRCSPRSGDLSVYWYQQSLDQGLQFLIQYYNGEERAKGNILERFSAQQFPDLHSELNLSSLELGDSALYFCASSVGLFSGNTIYFGEGSWLTVV.

The chain is built from TRBV3-1 (or the pseudogene TRBV3-2) and TRBJ2-3, with D possibly matching TRBD2 (7 bases). V lost 4 bases, J lost 2 bases, and 16 bases lay in between. The CDR3 extends over 16 amino acids. Germline CDR1 reads LGHDT; CDR2 reads YNNKEL (reference sequence). The CDR3, as DNA: TGTGCCAGCAGCCCCCTCGCGGGGGCATTCACAGATACGCAGTATTTT. Encoded protein: CASSPLAGAFTDTQYF.

The V call is TRBV6-6, the J call TRBJ1-2, with TRBD1 matching 7 bases. Germline-derived CDR1 and CDR2 are MNHNY and SVGAGI (reference sequence). CDR3 length equals 14 residues. The ends lost 4 bases at V and 4 bases at J; junction bases unmatched: 6. The CDR3 DNA is TGTGCCAGCAGTTTTCCGAGGGACAGCTATGGCTACACCTTC. Residues: CASSFPRDSYGYTF.

DNA for the CDR3: TGTGCCATCAGTGTGGACAGTTATGGCTACACCTTC. This codes for CAISVDSYGYTF. V usage is TRBV10-3 and J usage is TRBJ1-2, with D possibly being TRBD1 (6 bases). V was trimmed by 4 bases and J by 5 bases, leaving 8 bases between them. Germline V gene sequence: CDR1 ENHRY, CDR2 SYGVKD. The length of the CDR3 is 12 residues.

The chain employs TRBV15 and TRBJ1-2; D remains ambiguous. The CDR3 runs to 13 residues. Per the germline V gene, CDR1 is LNHNV and CDR2 is YYDKDF (reference sequence). Between the trimmed V and J ends, which lost 0 bases and 4 bases, there was a span of 6 bases. The chain's CDR3 is CATSRDVRYGYTF. The DNA of the CDR3 is TGTGCCACCAGCAGAGATGTCCGCTATGGCTACACCTTC.

This clone was seen once. The chain carries TRBV27 and TRBJ1-4; D is possibly TRBD1 (5 bases). The CDR3 runs 15 residues. Per the germline V gene, CDR1 is MNHEY and CDR2 is SMNVEV (reference sequence). The V end was cut by 6 bases, the J end by 8 bases, with 19 bases between. CDR3 in DNA: TGTGCCAGCAGCCACATCTCAGGGATAGGCGAAAAACTGTTTTTT. It encodes CASSHISGIGEKLFF.

The chain has TRBV9 and TRBJ2-3; tentatively, D is TRBD2 (6 bases). Germline CDR1 is SGDLS and CDR2 is YYNGEE. The CDR3 has 18 residues. V was shortened by 1 base and J by 0 bases, with 18 bases between the two germline ends. CDR3 amino acids: CASSVTSGRATSTDTQYF. CDR3 sequence (DNA): TGTGCCAGCAGCGTAACAAGCGGGCGGGCTACTAGCACAGATACGCAGTATTTT. Complete variable domain (other parts from reference TRBV9 and TRBJ2-3): DSGVTQTPKHLITATGQRVTLRCSPRSGDLSVYWYQQSLDQGLQFLIQYYNGEERAKGNILERFSAQQFPDLHSELNLSSLELGDSALYFCASSVTSGRATSTDTQYFGPGTRLTVL.

V gene TRBV12-3 or TRBV12-4 combines with J gene TRBJ2-7; D unclear. The CDR3 extends over 12 amino acids. The V end lost 6 bases, the J end lost 4 bases, and 10 bases lay between the germline ends. DNA for the CDR3: TGTGCCAGCAGCCCTGACACTTACGAGCAGTACTTC. The encoded protein is CASSPDTYEQYF.

V is TRBV7-9 and J is TRBJ1-4, with D possibly matching TRBD1 (6 bases). Germline lookup yields CDR1 SEHNR and CDR2 FQNEAQ (reference sequence). The CDR3 extends over 16 amino acids. The V and J ends lost 5 bases and 0 bases respectively, with 13 bases between them. The CDR3 DNA is TGTGCCAGCAGCCCACTAGGGACATCAACTAATGAAAAACTGTTTTTT. Its translation is CASSPLGTSTNEKLFF.